These 22 T cell receptor beta chains were all obtained from the same sample, sequenced in a study of blood T cell repertoires in COVID-19. Measured with immunoSEQ multiplex PCR; TCRdb has only the in-frame clones, and not every one. The table shows some 350,000 clones, with roughly nine tenths occurring only once. Sequenced sample: PBMCs or T cells enriched from blood (not recorded which). The receptors were sampled from a man younger than 35 who had recovered from COVID-19.

The gene calls are TRBV10-3 and TRBJ1-5, with D possibly TRBD1 on 6 matching bases. CDR1 and CDR2 from the germline V gene are ENHRY and SYGVKD. Trimming shortened V by 3 bases and J by 8 bases, and 17 bases separated the two germline ends. This CDR3 comprises 15 residues. CDR3 nucleotides: TGTGCCATCAGTGAAGGGGGGGCCGGGACCAAGCCCCAGCATTTT. This encodes CAISEGGAGTKPQHF.

This chain links TRBV10-1 with TRBJ2-7; D may be TRBD2 (5 bases). With 3 bases removed from V and 5 bases from J, the gap between germline ends came to 14 bases. The germline V gene encodes CDR1 WNHNN and CDR2 SYGVQD (reference sequence). The CDR3 has 14 residues. CDR3 protein: CASSEGWLAHEQYF. For the CDR3, the DNA is TGCGCCAGCAGTGAAGGGTGGCTAGCTCACGAGCAGTACTTC.

This clone has just a few counts. The chain joins TRBV28 to TRBJ1-4; no clear D. V was pared by 6 bases and J by 8 bases, with 16 bases between. The CDR3 runs 14 residues. CDR1 is MDHEN and CDR2 is SYDVKM in the germline V gene. The CDR3 loop reads CASSPSSVYEKLFF. CDR3 sequence (DNA): TGTGCCAGCAGCCCATCGTCGGTTTACGAAAAACTGTTTTTT.

V is TRBV19 and J is TRBJ1-1, with D possibly TRBD1 on 5 matching bases. The CDR3 runs 13 residues. V was shortened by 8 bases and J by 0 bases, with 10 bases between the two germline ends. Germline V gene sequence: CDR1 LNHDA, CDR2 SQIVND (reference sequence). The CDR3 sequence is CASEDTLNTEAFF. In DNA form, the CDR3 reads TGTGCCAGTGAGGACACCTTGAACACTGAAGCTTTCTTT. Combining the CDR3 with reference TRBV19 and TRBJ1-1 gives the whole variable domain DGGITQSPKYLFRKEGQNVTLSCEQNLNHDAMYWYRQDPGQGLRLIYYSQIVNDFQKGDIAEGYSVSREKKESFPLTVTSAQKNPTAFYLCASEDTLNTEAFFGQGTRLTVV.

The chain joins TRBV6-5 to TRBJ2-1; 8 bases agree with TRBD1. Germline loops: CDR1 MNHEY, CDR2 SVGAGI. CDR3 size: 14 residues. With V trimmed by 0 bases and J by 12 bases, 7 bases remained unmatched. This CDR3 is CASSYSDRVGRQFF. CDR3 sequence (DNA): TGTGCCAGCAGTTACTCGGACAGGGTCGGGAGGCAGTTCTTC.

The chain carries TRBV18 and TRBJ2-1; TRBD1 matches 7 bases. The CDR3 consists of 12 residues. CDR1 KGHSH and CDR2 LQKENI come from the germline V gene. J gave up 10 bases and V 3 bases, and 3 bases lay outside the gene matches. The CDR3 protein is CASSPLGQEQFF. CDR3 nucleotides: TGTGCCAGCTCACCGCTGGGACAGGAGCAGTTCTTC.

The genes are TRBV21-1 and TRBJ1-1; the table's TRBD1 call for D was not verified on the DNA. TRBV21-1 is listed as a pseudogene. The CDR3 runs to 18 residues. CDR3 bases: TGTGCCAGCAGCAAAGAAGGATTACAGCCCCTTCTTTCGATGTGGGCTTTCTTT. Translated, it gives CASSKEGLQPLLSMWAFF.

The CDR3 here is CASSPITGWTGHGETQYF. The CDR3 region has the DNA TGTGCCAGCAGCCCCATTACTGGGTGGACAGGGCACGGGGAGACCCAGTACTTC. This sequence joins TRBV7-6 and TRBJ2-5, with 8 bases lining up with TRBD1. Germline assignment: CDR1 SGHVS and CDR2 FNYEAQ. CDR3 size: 18 residues. V lost 5 bases, J lost 5 bases, and 19 bases stayed unmatched.

V is TRBV28 and J is TRBJ2-1; 7 nucleotides align to TRBD1. V lost 4 bases, J lost 12 bases, and 12 bases stayed unmatched. The CDR3 covers 14 residues. Germline V gene data show CDR1 as MDHEN and CDR2 as SYDVKM. The CDR3 nucleotides read TGTGCCAGCAGTTCCCGGGACAGACCGAAGGCGCAGTTCTTC. This gives the protein CASSSRDRPKAQFF.

The V call is TRBV18, the J call TRBJ2-7, with D possibly being TRBD1 (5 bases). CDR1 is KGHSH and CDR2 is LQKENI in the germline V gene. Trimming shortened V by 5 bases and J by 6 bases, and 11 bases separated the two germline ends. The CDR3 is made up of 12 amino acids. The CDR3 sequence: CASSTDSAEQYF. The CDR3 bases are TGTGCCAGCTCAACAGACAGCGCCGAGCAGTACTTC.

The V and J genes are TRBV12-3 or TRBV12-4 and TRBJ2-7; TRBD1 might be the D (5 bases). V was pared by 5 bases and J by 5 bases, with 7 bases between. CDR3 size: 11 residues. The CDR3 region has the DNA TGTGCCAGCAGTCAGGGAAACGAGCAGTACTTC. Translation: CASSQGNEQYF.

In its sample, this clone was seen a few times. The chain uses TRBV6-5 and TRBJ1-2; no clear D gene. Trimming left V 7 bases short and J 8 bases short, with 23 bases between. Germline assignment: CDR1 MNHEY and CDR2 SVGAGI. CDR3 length: 15 residues. CDR3 amino acids: CASTPDTNPRRGYTF. The CDR3 coding sequence is TGTGCCAGCACCCCAGACACCAACCCCCGACGGGGCTACACCTTC.

The chain employs TRBV18 and TRBJ1-1; TRBD1 matches 7 bases. V lost 5 bases to trimming and J lost 0 bases; unmatched junction nucleotides: 3. Germline CDR1 reads KGHSH; CDR2 reads LQKENI. The length of the CDR3 is 14 residues. The CDR3 bases are TGTGCCAGCTCATCACAGGGGATGAACACTGAAGCTTTCTTT. Protein sequence: CASSSQGMNTEAFF.

A note on this clone: The same CDR3 is also encoded by other DNA sequences in this sample. This chain joins TRBV7-9 and TRBJ1-2, with D perhaps matching TRBD1 (6 bases). There are 14 residues in the CDR3. V lost 2 bases and J 1 base, leaving 8 bases between the germline ends. Germline V CDR1 and CDR2: SEHNR, FQNEAQ (reference sequence). CDR3 sequence (DNA): TGTGCCAGCAGCTTACAGGGGATTAACTATGGCTACACCTTC. This sequence encodes CASSLQGINYGYTF.

This chain uses TRBV7-3 with TRBJ1-6; TRBD1 is a possible D gene (6 bases). V was cut by 5 bases and J by 5 bases, with 16 bases left in between. Germline V gene sequence: CDR1 SGHTA, CDR2 FQGTGA. The CDR3 has 16 residues. CDR3 coding DNA: TGTGCCAGCAGCCCCCACGGGAGGGGGAATAATTCACCCCTCCACTTT. Its protein product is CASSPHGRGNNSPLHF.

The chain uses TRBV7-2 and TRBJ2-7; the match to TRBD2 covers 8 bases. This CDR3 comprises 14 residues. Germline V CDR1 and CDR2: SGHTA, FQGNSA. V shed 1 base, J shed 8 bases, and the junction held 7 bases outside the gene matches. CDR3 DNA sequence: TGTGCCAGCAGCTTAGATCCAGCGGGAGAGAAGCAGTACTTC. It is translated as CASSLDPAGEKQYF.

The V gene is TRBV6-5, the J gene TRBJ1-2, with TRBD1 matching over 10 bases. V trimming: 0 bases; J trimming: 4 bases; junction bases outside the gene matches: 5. Germline V gene sequence: CDR1 MNHEY, CDR2 SVGAGI. The CDR3 consists of 16 residues. In nucleotides, the CDR3 is TGTGCCAGCAGTTACTCGGGGGACAGGGGTATCTATGGCTACACCTTC. Its protein is CASSYSGDRGIYGYTF.

The rearrangement uses TRBV6-5 and TRBJ2-1, with 12 bases fitting TRBD2. CDR1 and CDR2 (germline): MNHEY, SVGAGI. V lost 0 bases to trimming and J lost 10 bases; unmatched junction nucleotides: 7. The CDR3 is 16 amino acids. CDR3 loop: CASSYSGLAGRQEQFF. The CDR3 DNA reads TGTGCCAGCAGTTACTCAGGACTAGCGGGGAGACAGGAGCAGTTCTTC.

The chain combines TRBV6-5 with TRBJ1-2, with D maybe TRBD1 (6 bases). Germline CDR1 is MNHEY and CDR2 is SVGAGI. Trimming took 6 bases from V and 3 from J, leaving 11 bases between them. This CDR3 comprises 13 residues. The CDR3 region is CASRAGTYYGYTF. CDR3 coding DNA: TGTGCCAGCAGGGCCGGGACATACTATGGCTACACCTTC.

The CDR3 region is CASSSPRGSGKVEQFF. Written as DNA, the CDR3 is TGTGCCAGCAGCTCCCCCCGGGGTAGCGGGAAGGTTGAGCAGTTCTTC. This chain connects TRBV7-3 to TRBJ2-1; TRBD2 matches at 8 bases. This CDR3 comprises 16 residues. Germline CDR1 and CDR2: SGHTA and FQGTGA. Trimming cost V 4 bases and J 9 bases; bases outside gene matches: 14.

This chain connects TRBV3-1 (or the pseudogene TRBV3-2) to TRBJ2-1; TRBD2 aligns across 8 bases. In germline, CDR1 is LGHDT, CDR2 YNNKEL (reference sequence). The CDR3 is made up of 14 amino acids. V was clipped by 1 base and J by 7 bases; unmatched bases: 3. In nucleotides, the CDR3 is TGTGCCAGCAGCCAAGTAGCGGGAAGGAATGAGCAGTTCTTC. This gives the protein CASSQVAGRNEQFF.

With respect to this clone: Other DNA sequences in the same sample also yield this CDR3. This sequence joins TRBV5-1 and TRBJ2-3, with 8 bases aligning to TRBD1. This CDR3 region has 15 residues. CDR1 and CDR2 from the germline V gene are SGHRS and YFSETQ. The V segment lost 2 bases and the J segment 1 base; nucleotides outside the gene matches: 3. Written as DNA, the CDR3 is TGCGCCAGCAGCTTTACAGGGGGTGGCACAGATACGCAGTATTTT. Protein: CASSFTGGGTDTQYF.